Presented here are 30 T cell receptor beta chains from one specimen sequenced in a study of shared clonotypes between healthy human individuals. The repertoire was sequenced with immunoSEQ multiplex PCR; TCRdb's copy has only in-frame clones and lacks some. Of under 2,500,000 clones in the sample, under 97% are singletons; the top ten hold 0.1% to 0.15%. The sequencing sample was made of naive CD4+ T cells sorted from blood. Sample subset: CD45RA+ positively selected. The receptors come from a man between 18 and 35 years old in good health.

This chain links TRBV7-2 with TRBJ2-1; 9 bases are shared with TRBD1. This CDR3 has 16 amino acids. Germline V lookup: CDR1 SGHTA, CDR2 FQGNSA. The V segment lost 5 bases and the J segment 2 bases; nucleotides outside the gene matches: 7. This CDR3 reads CASSLRDRVPYNEQFF. CDR3 in DNA: TGTGCCAGCAGCCTCAGGGACAGGGTTCCCTACAATGAGCAGTTCTTC.

V and J are TRBV5-1 and TRBJ1-4, with TRBD1 matching over 7 bases. Trimming took 4 bases from V and 7 from J; bases not matched to a gene: 7. This CDR3 has 14 residues. Germline V lookup: CDR1 SGHRS, CDR2 YFSETQ. DNA for the CDR3: TGCGCCAGCAGCCCAACAGGGGAGGGTGAAAAACTGTTTTTT. It specifies CASSPTGEGEKLFF.

Of note for this clone: The sample contains more than one DNA sequence encoding this CDR3. The V and J genes are TRBV5-1 and TRBJ2-3; the match to TRBD1 covers 10 bases. This CDR3 is built from 14 residues. J gave up 4 bases and V 4 bases, and 3 bases lay outside the gene matches. Germline CDR1 SGHRS, CDR2 YFSETQ. The CDR3 region is CASSGGQGPDTQYF. The CDR3 region has the DNA TGCGCCAGCAGCGGGGGACAGGGGCCAGATACGCAGTATTTT.

V and J are TRBV9 and TRBJ1-1; TRBD1 matches at 7 bases. Germline V gene sequence: CDR1 SGDLS, CDR2 YYNGEE. The CDR3 covers 15 residues. V was pared by 1 base and J by 1 base, with 4 bases of the junction left unmatched. In DNA form, the CDR3 reads TGTGCCAGCAGCGTAAGGACAGGTGGGAACACTGAAGCTTTCTTT. Amino acid sequence: CASSVRTGGNTEAFF.

Notes on this clone: This CDR3 is also generated by other DNA sequences in the sample. The V gene is TRBV5-6, the J gene TRBJ2-7; either TRBD1 or TRBD2 may supply D (5 bases each). Trimming removed 0 bases at V and 0 bases at J, with 7 bases between. The CDR3 is made up of 14 amino acids. The germline V gene has CDR1 SGHDT and CDR2 YYEEEE. CDR3 DNA sequence: TGTGCCAGCAGCTTGGGGGGGAGCTCCTACGAGCAGTACTTC. This encodes CASSLGGSSYEQYF.

This clone was detected once. The rearrangement uses TRBV4-3 and TRBJ2-5; D unresolved. CDR1 and CDR2 (germline): LGHNA, YSLEER. Trimming stripped 5 bases from V and 4 bases from J, with 5 bases between. The CDR3 has 11 residues. The CDR3 DNA reads as TGCGCCAGCAGCTCTCGAGAGACCCAGTACTTC. Translated, it gives CASSSRETQYF.

The genes are TRBV5-6 and TRBJ2-5; 8 bases fit TRBD2. The CDR3 spans 15 residues. Germline-derived CDR1 and CDR2 are SGHDT and YYEEEE. V was clipped by 2 bases and J by 2 bases; unmatched bases: 5. CDR3 region: CASSFLASGQETQYF. DNA for the CDR3: TGTGCCAGCAGCTTTTTGGCTAGCGGGCAAGAGACCCAGTACTTC.

This rearrangement joins TRBV6-1 to TRBJ2-7; D remains unclear. V lost 2 bases and J lost 6, with 5 bases in between. The length of the CDR3 is 11 residues. Germline lookup yields CDR1 MNHNS and CDR2 SASEGT. CDR3 sequence: CASSEISEQYF. Here the CDR3 DNA reads TGTGCCAGCAGTGAAATTAGCGAGCAGTACTTC.

The gene calls are TRBV30 and TRBJ1-1; D is undetermined. The CDR3 extends over 13 amino acids. Germline V gene lookup returns CDR1 GTSNPN and CDR2 SVGIG (reference sequence). Trimming left V 0 bases short and J 5 bases short, with 10 bases between. The CDR3 region has the DNA TGTGCCTGGAGTGTAATTTTGGGGACTGAAGCTTTCTTT. Translation: CAWSVILGTEAFF.

The genes are TRBV5-1 and TRBJ1-1; D might be TRBD1 (5 bases). Germline assignment: CDR1 SGHRS and CDR2 YFSETQ. V gave up 0 bases and J gave up 2 bases, with 14 bases separating them. The CDR3 runs to 16 residues. The CDR3 is CASSLVPSTGNTEAFF. CDR3 bases: TGCGCCAGCAGCTTGGTACCATCCACAGGTAACACTGAAGCTTTCTTT.

J is TRBJ2-6 and V is TRBV30, with D unclear. Trimming removed 0 bases from V and 2 bases from J, with 11 bases in between. This CDR3 comprises 16 residues. Germline V gives CDR1 GTSNPN, CDR2 SVGIG (reference sequence). The CDR3 sequence: CAWSVRREAGANVLTF. CDR3 sequence (DNA): TGTGCCTGGAGTGTACGACGAGAGGCTGGGGCCAACGTCCTGACTTTC.

The rearrangement links TRBV28 to TRBJ2-1, with D maybe TRBD2 (6 bases). Per germline, CDR1 MDHEN and CDR2 SYDVKM. This CDR3 is 14 amino acids long. With 4 bases removed from V and 1 base from J, the gap between germline ends came to 8 bases. The CDR3 sequence is CASSYGGSYNEQFF. DNA for the CDR3: TGTGCCAGCAGTTATGGGGGGTCCTACAATGAGCAGTTCTTC.

The chain carries TRBV5-6 and TRBJ2-1, with a weak D call TRBD2 (6 bases). This CDR3 is 13 amino acids long. V shed 7 bases and J shed 5 bases, with 13 bases lying between them. The germline V gene encodes CDR1 SGHDT and CDR2 YYEEEE. The CDR3 loop is CASANGGNNEQFF. The CDR3 coding sequence is TGTGCCAGCGCTAACGGAGGGAACAATGAGCAGTTCTTC.

The chain couples TRBV28 to TRBJ1-2; D is perhaps TRBD1 (6 bases). Germline V gene sequence: CDR1 MDHEN, CDR2 SYDVKM. CDR3 size: 12 residues. Deletions cut 6 bases from V and 5 bases from J, with 10 bases between. CDR3 sequence: CASRTGQYGYTF. The CDR3 bases are TGTGCCAGCAGGACAGGCCAGTATGGCTACACCTTC.

This clone was seen a single time. The V call is TRBV28, the J call TRBJ2-5; 9 bases are a match to TRBD1. Germline loops: CDR1 MDHEN, CDR2 SYDVKM. CDR3 length: 16 amino acids. V shed 1 base and J 5 bases; nucleotides not matched to a gene: 8. The DNA for the CDR3 is TGTGCCAGCAGTTTATTCGGGACAGGGTTTTGGGAGACCCAGTACTTC. This gives the protein CASSLFGTGFWETQYF.

The chain is built from TRBV2 and TRBJ2-4, with TRBD2 identical over 11 bases. V shed 6 bases, J shed 1 base, and the junction held 2 bases outside the gene matches. The length of the CDR3 is 15 residues. CDR1 and CDR2 (germline): SNHLY, FYNNEI. The CDR3 spells CASSPSGGAKNIQYF. The CDR3 coding sequence is TGTGCCAGCAGCCCTAGCGGGGGGGCCAAAAACATTCAGTACTTC.

CDR3 DNA sequence: TGTGCCATCAGTGAAAGAAGGGGGGGGTCGGAGACCCAGTACTTC. Protein sequence: CAISERRGGSETQYF. This chain uses TRBV10-3 with TRBJ2-5; weak D call: TRBD2 (7 bases). Per germline, CDR1 ENHRY and CDR2 SYGVKD. There are 15 residues in the CDR3. The V end was cut by 3 bases, the J end by 5 bases, with 16 bases between.

The V gene is TRBV10-3, the J gene TRBJ1-1, with 8 bases fitting TRBD1. The J segment lost 6 bases and the V segment lost 3 bases, leaving 3 bases of the junction unmatched. The CDR3 extends over 13 amino acids. Germline values: CDR1 ENHRY, CDR2 SYGVKD. DNA of the CDR3: TGTGCCATCAGTGATTTCAGGGGGCCTGAAGCTTTCTTT. It translates to CAISDFRGPEAFF.

The V call is TRBV20-1, the J call TRBJ1-1; D uncertain. Germline CDR1 and CDR2: DFQATT and SNEGSKA (reference sequence). The CDR3 runs to 11 residues. In nucleotides, the CDR3 is TGCAGCGAAACACTCCAGGCTGAAGCTTTCTTT. Its translation: CSETLQAEAFF.

The chain uses TRBV6-5 and TRBJ1-2; 7 bases are shared with TRBD1. Germline V lookup: CDR1 MNHEY, CDR2 SVGAGI. The CDR3 sequence is 13 residues long. Trimming removed 5 bases from V and 4 bases from J; junction bases left unmatched: 4. The DNA of the CDR3 is TGTGCCAGCAGTCGACAGGGACTCTATGGCTACACCTTC. This encodes CASSRQGLYGYTF.

V gene TRBV18 combines with J gene TRBJ1-1; no clear D gene. The CDR3 is 14 residues long. Looked up from germline, CDR1 is KGHSH and CDR2 is LQKENI. The V end was cut by 1 base, the J end by 5 bases, with 11 bases between. The CDR3 coding sequence is TGTGCCAGCTCACCACTACTTGAAGGGACTGAAGCTTTCTTT. Residues: CASSPLLEGTEAFF. Combining the CDR3 with reference TRBV18 and TRBJ1-1 gives the whole variable domain NAGVMQNPRHLVRRRGQEARLRCSPMKGHSHVYWYRQLPEEGLKFMVYLQKENIIDESGMPKERFSAEFPKEGPSILRIQQVVRGDSAAYFCASSPLLEGTEAFFGQGTRLTVV.

The chain employs TRBV5-1 and TRBJ1-4; D gene uncertain. Germline V gene sequence: CDR1 SGHRS, CDR2 YFSETQ. V lost 5 bases, J lost 3 bases, and 11 bases lay in between. This CDR3 is 14 amino acids long. CDR3 nucleotide sequence: TGCGCCAGCAGTCCGGGTCTTCCTAATGAAAAACTGTTTTTT. It translates to CASSPGLPNEKLFF.

The genes are TRBV29-1 and TRBJ1-1, with D tentatively TRBD1 (5 bases). The germline V and J ends were trimmed by 7 bases and 1 base, with 16 bases remaining between them. The CDR3 length is 14 residues. Germline lookup yields CDR1 SQVTM and CDR2 ANQGSEA. The CDR3 sequence is CSAYAGTANTEAFF. CDR3 in DNA: TGCAGCGCGTATGCCGGGACCGCGAACACTGAAGCTTTCTTT.

V is TRBV27 and J is TRBJ2-1; TRBD1 is a possible D gene (8 bases). The CDR3 length is 15 residues. Per germline, CDR1 MNHEY and CDR2 SMNVEV (reference sequence). V was pared by 6 bases and J by 4 bases, with 16 bases between. The CDR3 nucleotides read TGTGCCAGCAGCTACAGGGGGGGAAATTACAATGAGCAGTTCTTC. This encodes CASSYRGGNYNEQFF.

Comments on this clone: Other DNA sequences from this sample encode an identical CDR3 as well. The V call is TRBV5-1, the J call TRBJ2-2; no firm D call. The CDR3 is 15 residues long. The V end lost 2 bases, the J end lost 0 bases, and 8 bases lay between the germline ends. Germline V gene data show CDR1 as SGHRS and CDR2 as YFSETQ. The CDR3 DNA sequence: TGCGCCAGCAGCTTAGACCGATCGAACACCGGGGAGCTGTTTTTT. Its protein product is CASSLDRSNTGELFF. The full variable domain, in which reference TRBV5-1 and TRBJ2-2 provide the parts outside the CDR3, is KAGVTQTPRYLIKTRGQQVTLSCSPISGHRSVSWYQQTPGQGLQFLFEYFSETQRNKGNFPGRFSGRQFSNSRSEMNVSTLELGDSALYLCASSLDRSNTGELFFGEGSRLTVL.

This chain links TRBV30 with TRBJ2-3, with unresolved D. This CDR3 contains 13 residues. The germline V gene encodes CDR1 GTSNPN and CDR2 SVGIG (reference sequence). Trimming shortened V by 7 bases and J by 2 bases, and 13 bases separated the two germline ends. For the CDR3, the DNA is TGTGCCTACCAAGGGATGACCACAGATACGCAGTATTTT. As protein: CAYQGMTTDTQYF.

The rearrangement links TRBV10-2 to TRBJ2-6; D is undetermined. CDR1 and CDR2 from the germline V gene are WSHSY and SAAADI. There are 16 residues in the CDR3. V lost 5 bases, J lost 2 bases, and 13 bases lay in between. CDR3 nucleotide sequence: TGCGCCAGCAGTCCCTCCTTCGTACCTGGGGCCAACGTCCTGACTTTC. Amino acid sequence: CASSPSFVPGANVLTF.

On this clone: The identical CDR3 is also encoded by other nucleotide sequences in the sample. The chain carries TRBV30 and TRBJ1-6, with unresolved D. CDR1 is GTSNPN, CDR2 SVGIG, per germline (reference sequence). The CDR3 runs to 14 residues. Trimming shortened V by 1 base and J by 0 bases, and 4 bases separated the two germline ends. CDR3 protein: CAWSESSYNSPLHF. CDR3 DNA sequence: TGTGCCTGGAGTGAAAGCTCCTATAATTCACCCCTCCACTTT.

This chain connects TRBV27 to TRBJ2-1, with TRBD1 matching 7 bases. CDR3 length: 15 residues. V shed 5 bases and J 3 bases; nucleotides not matched to a gene: 7. In germline, CDR1 is MNHEY, CDR2 SMNVEV (reference sequence). CDR3 coding DNA: TGTGCCAGCAGTGCGACAGGGTTTAACTACAATGAGCAGTTCTTC. Translating it yields CASSATGFNYNEQFF.

This rearrangement joins TRBV5-4 to TRBJ2-2, with 7 bases identical to TRBD1. CDR1 SGHNT and CDR2 YYREEE come from the germline V gene (reference sequence). The V segment lost 7 bases and the J segment 4 bases; nucleotides outside the gene matches: 10. The CDR3 contains 15 residues. CDR3 loop: CASGRQGTVTGELFF. CDR3 DNA: TGTGCCAGCGGAAGACAGGGTACGGTCACCGGGGAGCTGTTTTTT. The complete variable domain, with remaining parts taken from reference TRBV5-4 and TRBJ2-2, reads ETGVTQSPTHLIKTRGQQVTLRCSSQSGHNTVSWYQQALGQGPQFIFQYYREEENGRGNFPPRFSGLQFPNYSSELNVNALELDDSALYLCASGRQGTVTGELFFGEGSRLTVL.